The text below deals with one T cell receptor (beta chain). The data are from a study of cytomegalovirus exposure and HLA in healthy donors. The CDR3 consists of 15 residues. Trimming stripped 3 bases from V and 6 bases from J, with 16 bases between. Germline-derived CDR1 and CDR2 are MNHEY and SVGAGI. A multiplex PCR was run with 60 Vbeta primers and 13 Jbeta primers. Sequencing was performed with immunoSEQ multiplex PCR; in TCRdb, only in-frame clones are kept and a portion is missing. The data contain some 140,000 clones, over 60% of them singletons. The sequence was obtained from a middle-aged man in good health and CMV-seronegative. The gene calls are TRBV6-5 and TRBJ2-3; D possibly corresponds to TRBD2 (7 bases). The sample was PBMCs. The CDR3 loop is CASSYAGARGDTQYF. Here the CDR3 DNA reads TGTGCCAGCAGTTATGCGGGGGCTCGGGGGGATACGCAGTATTTT.